This TCR beta chain was obtained from a study of immune characterization of retroperitoneal liposarcoma. TCRdb redid the calling of the PCR reads with MiXCR, one entry per CDR3 protein. The sample lists around 7,600 distinct CDR3 sequences; around 40% were seen once. This CDR3 comprises 14 residues. Germline V gives CDR1 SEHNR, CDR2 FQNEAQ (reference sequence). The specimen sequenced was tumor tissue. The V call is TRBV7-9, the J call TRBJ1-2; 8 positions match TRBD1. The source of this sequence is a male donor with retroperitoneal liposarcoma. CDR3 residues: CALIEDRVGYGYTF. DNA of the CDR3: TGTGCTCTCATAGAGGACAGGGTGGGCTATGGCTACACCTTC.